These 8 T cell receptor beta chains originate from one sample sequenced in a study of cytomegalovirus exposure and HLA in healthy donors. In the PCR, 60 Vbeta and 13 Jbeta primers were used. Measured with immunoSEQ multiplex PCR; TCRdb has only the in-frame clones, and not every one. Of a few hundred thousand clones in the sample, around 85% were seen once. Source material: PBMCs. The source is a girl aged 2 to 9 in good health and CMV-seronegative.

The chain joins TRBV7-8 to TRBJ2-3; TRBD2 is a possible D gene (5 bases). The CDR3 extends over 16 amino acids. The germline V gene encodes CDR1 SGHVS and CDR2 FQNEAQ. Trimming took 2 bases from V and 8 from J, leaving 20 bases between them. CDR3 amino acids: CASSLFQPREEATQYF. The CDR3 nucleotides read TGTGCCAGCAGCTTATTCCAACCTCGAGAGGAGGCTACGCAGTATTTT.

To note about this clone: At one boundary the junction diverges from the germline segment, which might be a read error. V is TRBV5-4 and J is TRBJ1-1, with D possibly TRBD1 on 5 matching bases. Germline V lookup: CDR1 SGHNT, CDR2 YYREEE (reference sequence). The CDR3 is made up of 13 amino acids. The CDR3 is CASSLGVNAEAFF. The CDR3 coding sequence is TGTGCCAGCAGCTTAGGGGTGAACGCTGAAGCTTTCTTT.

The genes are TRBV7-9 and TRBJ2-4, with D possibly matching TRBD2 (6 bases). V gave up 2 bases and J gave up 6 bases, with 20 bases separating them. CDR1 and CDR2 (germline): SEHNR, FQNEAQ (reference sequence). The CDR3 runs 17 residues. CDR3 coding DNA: TGTGCCAGCAGCTTAACGCCAAGACAGACCGGGGGAAACATTCAGTACTTC. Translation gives CASSLTPRQTGGNIQYF.

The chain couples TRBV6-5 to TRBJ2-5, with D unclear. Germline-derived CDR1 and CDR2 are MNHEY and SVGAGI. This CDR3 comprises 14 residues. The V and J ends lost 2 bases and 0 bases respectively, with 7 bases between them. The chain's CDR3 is CASSYAPYQETQYF. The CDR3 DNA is TGTGCCAGCAGTTACGCGCCGTACCAAGAGACCCAGTACTTC.

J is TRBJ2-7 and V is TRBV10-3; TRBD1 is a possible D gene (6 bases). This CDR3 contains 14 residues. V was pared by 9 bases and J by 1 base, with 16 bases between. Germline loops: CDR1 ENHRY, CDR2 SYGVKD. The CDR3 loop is CAMSARGPSYEQYF. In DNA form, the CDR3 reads TGTGCCATGTCGGCCAGGGGTCCGTCCTACGAGCAGTACTTC.

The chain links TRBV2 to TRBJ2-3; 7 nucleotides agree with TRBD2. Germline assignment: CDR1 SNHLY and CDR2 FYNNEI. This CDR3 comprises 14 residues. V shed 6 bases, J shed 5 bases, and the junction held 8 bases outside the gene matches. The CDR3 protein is CASSDGSSGDTQYF. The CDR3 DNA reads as TGTGCCAGCAGCGATGGGTCTAGCGGAGATACGCAGTATTTT.

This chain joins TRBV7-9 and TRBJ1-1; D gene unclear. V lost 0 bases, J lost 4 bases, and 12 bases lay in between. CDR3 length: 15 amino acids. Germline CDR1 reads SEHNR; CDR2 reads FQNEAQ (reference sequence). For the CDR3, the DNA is TGTGCCAGCAGCTTAGCCGATTATTTGAGCACTGAAGCTTTCTTT. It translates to CASSLADYLSTEAFF.

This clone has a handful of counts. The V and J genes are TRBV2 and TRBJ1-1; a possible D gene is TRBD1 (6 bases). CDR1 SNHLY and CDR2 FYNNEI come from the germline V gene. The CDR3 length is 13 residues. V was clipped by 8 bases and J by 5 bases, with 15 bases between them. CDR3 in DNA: TGTGCCAGCGGGAAACAGGGAAGGACTGAAGCTTTCTTT. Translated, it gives CASGKQGRTEAFF.